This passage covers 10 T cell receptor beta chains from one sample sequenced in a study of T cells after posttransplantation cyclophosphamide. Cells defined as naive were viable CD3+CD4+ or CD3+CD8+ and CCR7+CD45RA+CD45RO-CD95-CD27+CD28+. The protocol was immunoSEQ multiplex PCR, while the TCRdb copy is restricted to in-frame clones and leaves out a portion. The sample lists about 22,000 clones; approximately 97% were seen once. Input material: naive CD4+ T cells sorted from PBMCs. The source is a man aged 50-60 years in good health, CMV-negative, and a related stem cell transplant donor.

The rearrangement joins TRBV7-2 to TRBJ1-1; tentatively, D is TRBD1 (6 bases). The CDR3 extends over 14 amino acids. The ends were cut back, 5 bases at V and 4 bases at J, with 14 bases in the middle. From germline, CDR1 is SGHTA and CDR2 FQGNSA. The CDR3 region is CASSPRQASTEAFF. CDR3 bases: TGTGCCAGCAGCCCCAGACAGGCCAGCACTGAAGCTTTCTTT. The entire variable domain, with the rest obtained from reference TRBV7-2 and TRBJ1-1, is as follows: GAGVSQSPSNKVTEKGKDVELRCDPISGHTALYWYRQSLGQGLEFLIYFQGNSAPDKSGLPSDRFSAERTGGSVSTLTIQRTQQEDSAVYLCASSPRQASTEAFFGQGTRLTVV.

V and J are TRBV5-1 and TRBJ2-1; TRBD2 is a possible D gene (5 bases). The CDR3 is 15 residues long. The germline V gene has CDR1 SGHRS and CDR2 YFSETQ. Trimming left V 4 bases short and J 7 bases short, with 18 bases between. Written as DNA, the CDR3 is TGCGCCAGCAGCCCGGCGCCGGAGGTGAGGAATGAGCAGTTCTTC. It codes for CASSPAPEVRNEQFF.

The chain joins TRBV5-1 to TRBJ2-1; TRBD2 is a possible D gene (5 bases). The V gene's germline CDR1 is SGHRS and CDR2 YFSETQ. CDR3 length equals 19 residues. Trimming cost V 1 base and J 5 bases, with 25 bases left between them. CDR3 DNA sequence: TGCGCCAGCAGCTTGACTGGGTCCGTATTGCGGGTGGCGGACAATGAGCAGTTCTTC. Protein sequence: CASSLTGSVLRVADNEQFF. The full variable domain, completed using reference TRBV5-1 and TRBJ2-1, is KAGVTQTPRYLIKTRGQQVTLSCSPISGHRSVSWYQQTPGQGLQFLFEYFSETQRNKGNFPGRFSGRQFSNSRSEMNVSTLELGDSALYLCASSLTGSVLRVADNEQFFGPGTRLTVL.

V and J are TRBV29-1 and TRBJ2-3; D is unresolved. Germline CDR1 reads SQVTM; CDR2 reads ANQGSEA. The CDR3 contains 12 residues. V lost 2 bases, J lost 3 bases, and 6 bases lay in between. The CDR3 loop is CSVESGTDTQYF. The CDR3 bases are TGCAGCGTTGAATCCGGGACAGATACGCAGTATTTT.

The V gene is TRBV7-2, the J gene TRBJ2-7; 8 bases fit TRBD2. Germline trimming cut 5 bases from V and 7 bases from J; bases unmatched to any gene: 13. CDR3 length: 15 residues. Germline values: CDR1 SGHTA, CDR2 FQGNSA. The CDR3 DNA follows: TGTGCCAGCAGCCCCCGGAGCGGGAGCCTTGGGGAGCAGTACTTC. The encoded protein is CASSPRSGSLGEQYF.

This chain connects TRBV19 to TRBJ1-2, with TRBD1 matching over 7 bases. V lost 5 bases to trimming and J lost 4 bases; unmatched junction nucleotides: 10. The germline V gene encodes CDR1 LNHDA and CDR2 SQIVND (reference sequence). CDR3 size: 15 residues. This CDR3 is CASSPHDRAGYGYTF. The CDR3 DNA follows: TGTGCCAGTAGTCCCCACGACAGGGCTGGCTATGGCTACACCTTC.

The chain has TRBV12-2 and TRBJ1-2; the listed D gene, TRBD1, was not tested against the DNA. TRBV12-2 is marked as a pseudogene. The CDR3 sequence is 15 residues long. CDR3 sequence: CASRLAGTPIYGYTF. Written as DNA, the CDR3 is TGTGCAAGTCGCTTAGCCGGGACACCCATCTATGGCTACACCTTC.

The CDR3: CASSLAGTSSYNEQFF. Written as DNA, the CDR3 is TGTGCCAGCAGCTTAGCTGGGACTAGCAGTTACAATGAGCAGTTCTTC. The rearrangement links TRBV7-2 to TRBJ2-1; 9 bases agree with TRBD2. J was trimmed by 4 bases and V by 0 bases; bases with no gene match: 4. This CDR3 contains 16 residues. The V gene's germline CDR1 is SGHTA and CDR2 FQGNSA.

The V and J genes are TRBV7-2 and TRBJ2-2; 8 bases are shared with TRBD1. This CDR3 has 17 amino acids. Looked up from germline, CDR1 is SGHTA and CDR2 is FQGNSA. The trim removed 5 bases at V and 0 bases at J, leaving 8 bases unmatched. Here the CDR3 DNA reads TGTGCCAGCAGCCGGACAGGGATTAGCGCGAACACCGGGGAGCTGTTTTTT. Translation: CASSRTGISANTGELFF.

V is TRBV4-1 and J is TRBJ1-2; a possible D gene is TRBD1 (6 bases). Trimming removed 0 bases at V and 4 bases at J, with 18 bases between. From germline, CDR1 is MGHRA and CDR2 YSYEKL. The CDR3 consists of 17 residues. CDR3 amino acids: CASSQDPDTGMGYGYTF. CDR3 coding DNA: TGCGCCAGCAGCCAAGATCCGGATACAGGGATGGGCTATGGCTACACCTTC.